These 12 T cell receptor beta chains were sequenced from one sample in a study of T cells after yellow fever vaccination. A single record per CDR3 protein comes from TCRdb applying MiXCR to the 5' RACE reads. The sample comprises more than 450,000 distinct CDR3 sequences, about a fifth of which are singletons, and roughly 16% rests with the top ten. The specimen was PBMCs, collected less than 25 days after the first yellow fever vaccination. All receptors come from a man between 18 and 29 years old who received the YFV17D yellow fever vaccine.

This chain links TRBV6-5 with TRBJ2-4; 7 bases are a match to TRBD2. CDR1 is MNHEY, CDR2 SVGAGI, per germline. The V and J ends lost 4 bases and 7 bases, in that order; junction bases with no gene match: 7. CDR3 size: 14 residues. CDR3 bases: TGTGCCAGCAGTTCCCTTAGCGGGCGGAACATTCAGTACTTC. Translating it yields CASSSLSGRNIQYF.

Of note for this clonotype: Germline is not matched at one junction end, which may reflect a read error. Here the CDR3 DNA reads TGCGCCAGCTGCTTGGTCCCTGCACAAATAAGCTCCTACGAGCAGTACTTC. This codes for CASCLVPAQISSYEQYF. This rearrangement joins TRBV5-1 to TRBJ2-7; D ambiguous. In germline, CDR1 is SGHRS, CDR2 YFSETQ. This CDR3 has 17 residues.

The genes are TRBV30 and TRBJ2-3, with D possibly being TRBD1 (5 bases). Trimming removed 0 bases at V and 4 bases at J, with 8 bases between. This CDR3 has 13 residues. Per germline, CDR1 GTSNPN and CDR2 SVGIG (reference sequence). In DNA form, the CDR3 reads TGTGCCTGGAGTGTAAGGGGTGCAGATACGCAGTATTTT. Protein: CAWSVRGADTQYF.

This clonotype was detected only a few times. The genes are TRBV4-3 and TRBJ1-6, with D perhaps TRBD1 (5 bases). Deletions cut 1 base from V and 7 bases from J, with 14 bases between. The germline gives CDR1 LGHNA, CDR2 YSLEER. The CDR3 is 16 amino acids. In DNA, the CDR3 is TGCGCCAGCAGCCAAGTAATGGGACTTCCGAATTCACCCCTCCACTTT. Amino acid sequence: CASSQVMGLPNSPLHF.

The rearrangement links TRBV6-2 or TRBV6-3 to TRBJ2-1, with 7 bases fitting TRBD1. Trimming at V came to 5 bases and at J to 5 bases, leaving 6 bases not matched to a gene. CDR3 length: 14 residues. The germline V gene has CDR1 MNHEY and CDR2 SVGEGT. CDR3 bases: TGTGCCAGCAGTCCCAGACAGGGAGACAATGAGCAGTTCTTC. Its translation: CASSPRQGDNEQFF.

V and J are TRBV6-5 and TRBJ2-5; D is unresolved. Germline values: CDR1 MNHEY, CDR2 SVGAGI. Trimming cost V 0 bases and J 5 bases, with 13 bases left between them. The CDR3 has 15 amino acids. CDR3 amino acids: CASSYSELSGETQYF. The DNA for the CDR3 is TGTGCCAGCAGTTACTCCGAACTATCCGGGGAGACCCAGTACTTC.

This clonotype has ten or more counts. The chain uses TRBV2 and TRBJ2-3; D gene ambiguous. V lost 0 bases and J 4 bases, leaving 2 bases between the germline ends. The CDR3 consists of 12 residues. Per germline, CDR1 SNHLY and CDR2 FYNNEI. The CDR3 here is CASSEASDTQYF. In DNA, the CDR3 is TGTGCCAGCAGTGAAGCGTCAGATACGCAGTATTTT.

The chain combines TRBV20-1 with TRBJ2-3; 9 bases fit TRBD2. Germline-derived CDR1 and CDR2 are DFQATT and SNEGSKA (reference sequence). The CDR3 has 17 amino acids. Losses at the gene ends were 3 bases for V and 0 bases for J; bases not matched to a gene: 10. In nucleotides, the CDR3 is TGCAGTGCTAGCAGGCGGGGGGGTTCTCCTAGCACAGATACGCAGTATTTT. This gives the protein CSASRRGGSPSTDTQYF.

V gene TRBV15 combines with J gene TRBJ1-2; 9 positions agree with TRBD1. This CDR3 region has 13 residues. The germline V gene encodes CDR1 LNHNV and CDR2 YYDKDF (reference sequence). Trimming took 5 bases from V and 5 from J; bases not matched to a gene: 3. The chain's CDR3 is CATSGTGRYGYTF. CDR3 in DNA: TGTGCCACCAGCGGGACAGGGCGATATGGCTACACCTTC.

The chain recombines TRBV18 with TRBJ2-3; TRBD2 might be the D (5 bases). The CDR3 sequence is 15 residues long. V was clipped by 2 bases and J by 1 base, with 10 bases between them. Germline values: CDR1 KGHSH, CDR2 LQKENI. The CDR3 DNA follows: TGTGCCAGCTCACCAGCGGGTGATGGCACAGATACGCAGTATTTT. This encodes CASSPAGDGTDTQYF. Full variable domain (remainder filled in from reference TRBV18 and TRBJ2-3): NAGVMQNPRHLVRRRGQEARLRCSPMKGHSHVYWYRQLPEEGLKFMVYLQKENIIDESGMPKERFSAEFPKEGPSILRIQQVVRGDSAAYFCASSPAGDGTDTQYFGPGTRLTVL.

This clonotype was counted between two and nine times. The V gene is TRBV5-1, the J gene TRBJ1-2, with 11 bases fitting TRBD1. CDR1 is SGHRS, CDR2 YFSETQ, per germline. Trimming at V came to 10 bases and at J to 1 base, leaving 12 bases not matched to a gene. This CDR3 contains 16 residues. The CDR3 DNA is TGCGCCTCCTCTCCGGACAGGGGGCTACTTAACTATGGCTACACCTTC. Residues: CASSPDRGLLNYGYTF.

The rearrangement joins TRBV20-1 to TRBJ2-7; D ambiguous. V shed 0 bases and J shed 3 bases, with 12 bases lying between them. The CDR3 has 14 amino acids. Germline V CDR1 and CDR2: DFQATT, SNEGSKA (reference sequence). CDR3 bases: TGCAGTGCTAGAGAGGGGATAGGAAGCTACGAGCAGTACTTC. The encoded protein is CSAREGIGSYEQYF.